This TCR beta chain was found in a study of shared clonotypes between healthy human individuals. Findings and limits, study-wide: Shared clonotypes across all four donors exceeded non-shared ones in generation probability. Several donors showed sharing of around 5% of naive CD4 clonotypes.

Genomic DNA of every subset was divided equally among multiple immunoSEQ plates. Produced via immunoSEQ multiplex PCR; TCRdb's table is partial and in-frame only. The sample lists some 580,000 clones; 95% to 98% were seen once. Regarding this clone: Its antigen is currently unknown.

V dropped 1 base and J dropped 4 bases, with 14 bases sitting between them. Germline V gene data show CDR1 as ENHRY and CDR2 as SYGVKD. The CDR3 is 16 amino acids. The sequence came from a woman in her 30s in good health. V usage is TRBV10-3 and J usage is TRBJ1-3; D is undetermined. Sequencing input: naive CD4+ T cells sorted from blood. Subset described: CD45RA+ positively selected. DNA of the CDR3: TGTGCCATCAGTGAGTTTGGAGTCAATGACGGAAACACCATATATTTT. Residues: CAISEFGVNDGNTIYF.